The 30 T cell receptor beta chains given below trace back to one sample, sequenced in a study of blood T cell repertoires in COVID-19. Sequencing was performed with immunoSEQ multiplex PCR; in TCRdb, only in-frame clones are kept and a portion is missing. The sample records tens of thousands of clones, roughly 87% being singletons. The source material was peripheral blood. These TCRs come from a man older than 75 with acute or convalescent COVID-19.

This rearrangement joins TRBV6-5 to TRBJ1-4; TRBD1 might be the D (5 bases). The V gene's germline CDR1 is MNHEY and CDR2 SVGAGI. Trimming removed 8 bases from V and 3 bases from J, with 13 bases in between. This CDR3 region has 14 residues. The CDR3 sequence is CASRLGVSNEKLFF. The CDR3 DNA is TGTGCCAGCCGCTTAGGGGTGTCTAATGAAAAACTGTTTTTT.

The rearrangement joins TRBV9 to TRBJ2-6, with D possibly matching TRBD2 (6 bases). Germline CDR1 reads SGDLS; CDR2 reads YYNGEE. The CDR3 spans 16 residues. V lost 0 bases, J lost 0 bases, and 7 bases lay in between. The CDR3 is CASSVGGDSGANVLTF. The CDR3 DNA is TGTGCCAGCAGCGTAGGCGGGGACTCTGGGGCCAACGTCCTGACTTTC.

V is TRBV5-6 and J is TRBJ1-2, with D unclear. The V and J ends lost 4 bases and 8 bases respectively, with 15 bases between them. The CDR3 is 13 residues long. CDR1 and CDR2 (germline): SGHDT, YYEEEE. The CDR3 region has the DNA TGTGCCAGCAGCATTACAGTTACGGGAGGCTACACCTTC. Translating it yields CASSITVTGGYTF. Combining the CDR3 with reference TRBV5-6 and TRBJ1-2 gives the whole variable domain DAGVTQSPTHLIKTRGQQVTLRCSPKSGHDTVSWYQQALGQGPQFIFQYYEEEERQRGNFPDRFSGHQFPNYSSELNVNALLLGDSALYLCASSITVTGGYTFGSGTRLTVV.

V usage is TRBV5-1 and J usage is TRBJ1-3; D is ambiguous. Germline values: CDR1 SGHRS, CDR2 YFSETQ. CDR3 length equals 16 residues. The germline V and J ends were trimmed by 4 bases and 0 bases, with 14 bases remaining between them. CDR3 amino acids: CASSADPQSSGNTIYF. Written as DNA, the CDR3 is TGCGCCAGCAGCGCCGACCCACAGAGCTCTGGAAACACCATATATTTT. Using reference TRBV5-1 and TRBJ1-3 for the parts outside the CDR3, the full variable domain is KAGVTQTPRYLIKTRGQQVTLSCSPISGHRSVSWYQQTPGQGLQFLFEYFSETQRNKGNFPGRFSGRQFSNSRSEMNVSTLELGDSALYLCASSADPQSSGNTIYFGEGSWLTVV.

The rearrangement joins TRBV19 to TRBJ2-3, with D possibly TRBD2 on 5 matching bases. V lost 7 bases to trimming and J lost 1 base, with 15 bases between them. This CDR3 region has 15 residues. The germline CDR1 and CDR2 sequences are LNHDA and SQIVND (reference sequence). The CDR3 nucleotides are TGTGCCAGTACCTGGACTGGATTGGGCACAGATACGCAGTATTTT. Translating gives CASTWTGLGTDTQYF.

The CDR3 region is CASSRTGLSGNTIYF. CDR3 nucleotide sequence: TGTGCCAGCAGCCGTACAGGGCTCTCTGGAAACACCATATATTTT. The genes are TRBV6-5 and TRBJ1-3; D might be TRBD1 (6 bases). Trimming took off 6 bases at V and 0 bases at J, with 12 bases between the two ends. This CDR3 region has 15 residues. Germline V gene lookup returns CDR1 MNHEY and CDR2 SVGAGI.

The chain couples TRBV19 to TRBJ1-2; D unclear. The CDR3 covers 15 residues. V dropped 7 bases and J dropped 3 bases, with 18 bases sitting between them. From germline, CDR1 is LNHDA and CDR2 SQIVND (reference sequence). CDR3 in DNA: TGTGCCAGTATATTGCGGCAAGGAGGTGACTATGGCTACACCTTC. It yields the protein CASILRQGGDYGYTF.

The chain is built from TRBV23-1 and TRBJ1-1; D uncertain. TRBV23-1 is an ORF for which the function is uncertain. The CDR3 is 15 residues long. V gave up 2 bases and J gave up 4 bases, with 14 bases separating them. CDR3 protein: CASSQHLEEGTEAFF. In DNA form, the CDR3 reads TGCGCCAGCAGTCAACATCTGGAGGAGGGCACTGAAGCTTTCTTT.

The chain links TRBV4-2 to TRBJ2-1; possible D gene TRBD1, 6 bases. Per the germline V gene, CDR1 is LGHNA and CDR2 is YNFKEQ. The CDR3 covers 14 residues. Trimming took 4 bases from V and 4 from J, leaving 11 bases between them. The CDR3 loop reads CASSPPTGYNEQFF. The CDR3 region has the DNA TGTGCCAGCAGCCCCCCGACAGGATACAATGAGCAGTTCTTC.

CDR3 sequence: CASSQRVFHEQYF. For the CDR3, the DNA is TGTGCCAGCAGCCAGAGGGTTTTCCACGAGCAGTACTTC. The V call is TRBV3-1 (or the pseudogene TRBV3-2), the J call TRBJ2-7, with D possibly matching TRBD2 (5 bases). Germline V gene lookup returns CDR1 LGHDT and CDR2 YNNKEL (reference sequence). The CDR3 is 13 residues long. V was pared by 3 bases and J by 5 bases, with 11 bases between.

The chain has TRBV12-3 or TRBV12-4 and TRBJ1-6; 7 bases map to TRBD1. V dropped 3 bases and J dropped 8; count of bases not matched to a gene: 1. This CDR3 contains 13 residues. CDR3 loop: CASSFGTDSPLHF. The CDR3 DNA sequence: TGTGCCAGCAGTTTTGGGACAGATTCACCCCTCCACTTT.

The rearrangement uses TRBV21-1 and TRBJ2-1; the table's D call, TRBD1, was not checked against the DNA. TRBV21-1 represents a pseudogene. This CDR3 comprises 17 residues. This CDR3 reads CASSHSPDRPSYNEQFF. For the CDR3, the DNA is TGTGCCAGCAGCCATAGCCCGGACAGACCATCTTACAATGAGCAGTTCTTC.

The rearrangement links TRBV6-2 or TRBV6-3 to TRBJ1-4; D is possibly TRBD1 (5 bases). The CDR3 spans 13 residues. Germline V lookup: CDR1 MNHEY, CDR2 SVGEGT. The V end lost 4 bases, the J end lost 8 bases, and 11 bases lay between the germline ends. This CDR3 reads CASSFDSLEKLFF. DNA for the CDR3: TGTGCCAGCAGTTTCGACAGTCTAGAAAAACTGTTTTTT.

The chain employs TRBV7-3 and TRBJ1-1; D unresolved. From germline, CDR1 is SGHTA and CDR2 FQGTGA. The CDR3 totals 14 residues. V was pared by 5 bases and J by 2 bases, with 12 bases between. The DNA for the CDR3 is TGTGCCAGCAGCCTGAGCGGCGGTAACACTGAAGCTTTCTTT. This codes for CASSLSGGNTEAFF.

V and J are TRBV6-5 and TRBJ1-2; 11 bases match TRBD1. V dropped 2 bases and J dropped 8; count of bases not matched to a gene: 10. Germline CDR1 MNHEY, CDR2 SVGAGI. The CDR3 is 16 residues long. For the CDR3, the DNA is TGTGCCAGCAGTTACCGGGGACAGGGGGGGTCTGGAGGCTACACCTTC. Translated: CASSYRGQGGSGGYTF.

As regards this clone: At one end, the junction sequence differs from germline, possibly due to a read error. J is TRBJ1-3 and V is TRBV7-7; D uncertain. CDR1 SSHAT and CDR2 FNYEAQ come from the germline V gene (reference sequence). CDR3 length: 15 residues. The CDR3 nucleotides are TGTGCTAGCAGCTTAGGAGCGGGCTCTGGAAACACCATATATTTT. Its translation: CASSLGAGSGNTIYF.

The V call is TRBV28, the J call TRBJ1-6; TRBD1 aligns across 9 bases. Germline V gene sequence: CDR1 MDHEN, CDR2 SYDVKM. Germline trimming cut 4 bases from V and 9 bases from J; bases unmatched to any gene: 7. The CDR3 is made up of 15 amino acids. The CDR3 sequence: CASSYGDRESSPLHF. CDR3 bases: TGTGCCAGCAGTTACGGGGACAGGGAGAGTTCACCCCTCCACTTT.

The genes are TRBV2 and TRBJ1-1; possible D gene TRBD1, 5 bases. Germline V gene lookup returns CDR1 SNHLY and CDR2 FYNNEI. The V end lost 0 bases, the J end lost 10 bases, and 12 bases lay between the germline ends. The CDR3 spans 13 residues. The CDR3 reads CASSEAGRGRAFF. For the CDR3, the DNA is TGTGCCAGCAGTGAAGCGGGGCGGGGGAGAGCTTTCTTT.

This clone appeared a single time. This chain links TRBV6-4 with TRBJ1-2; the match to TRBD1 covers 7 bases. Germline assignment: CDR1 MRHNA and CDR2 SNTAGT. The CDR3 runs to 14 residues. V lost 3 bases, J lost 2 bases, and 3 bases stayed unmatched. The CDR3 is CASSETQGNYGYTF. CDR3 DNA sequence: TGTGCCAGCAGTGAAACACAGGGGAACTATGGCTACACCTTC.

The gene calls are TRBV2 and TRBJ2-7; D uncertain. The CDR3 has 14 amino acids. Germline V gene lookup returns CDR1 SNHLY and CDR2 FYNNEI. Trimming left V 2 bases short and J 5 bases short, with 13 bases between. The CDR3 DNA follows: TGTGCCAGCAGTGAACTCGGGTATGGCGACGAGCAGTACTTC. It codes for CASSELGYGDEQYF.

This CDR3 is CASSPGQGPPDTQYF. As DNA, the CDR3 is TGTGCCAGCAGCCCCGGACAAGGCCCCCCAGATACGCAGTATTTT. V and J are TRBV9 and TRBJ2-3, with TRBD1 as a possible D gene (5 bases). From germline, CDR1 is SGDLS and CDR2 YYNGEE. V was pared by 4 bases and J by 4 bases, with 16 bases between. CDR3 length equals 15 residues.

The CDR3 DNA follows: TGTGCCAGCACCGGACAGCTCAATCAGCCCCAGCATTTT. Its protein is CASTGQLNQPQHF. The chain employs TRBV2 and TRBJ1-5; TRBD1 might be the D (6 bases). CDR1 is SNHLY and CDR2 is FYNNEI in the germline V gene. V dropped 7 bases and J dropped 3 bases, with 10 bases sitting between them. This CDR3 region has 13 residues.

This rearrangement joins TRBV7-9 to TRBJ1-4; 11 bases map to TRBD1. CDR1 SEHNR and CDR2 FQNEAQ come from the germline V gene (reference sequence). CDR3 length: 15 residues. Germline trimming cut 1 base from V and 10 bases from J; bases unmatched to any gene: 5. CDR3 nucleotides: TGTGCCAGCAGCTTAGATGGACAGGGGGCAGGAAAACTGTTTTTT. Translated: CASSLDGQGAGKLFF.

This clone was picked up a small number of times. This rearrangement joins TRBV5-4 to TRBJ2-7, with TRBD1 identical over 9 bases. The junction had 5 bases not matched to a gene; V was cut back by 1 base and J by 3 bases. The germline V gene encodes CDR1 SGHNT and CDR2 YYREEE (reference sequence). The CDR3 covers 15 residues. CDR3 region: CASSLSGQGRYEQYF. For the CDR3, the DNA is TGTGCCAGCAGCTTGTCGGGACAGGGACGCTACGAGCAGTACTTC.

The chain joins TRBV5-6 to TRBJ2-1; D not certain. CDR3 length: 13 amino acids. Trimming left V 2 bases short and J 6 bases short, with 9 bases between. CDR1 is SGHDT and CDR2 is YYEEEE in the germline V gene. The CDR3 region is CASSFSPSNEQFF. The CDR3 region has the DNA TGTGCCAGCAGCTTTAGCCCCTCCAATGAGCAGTTCTTC.

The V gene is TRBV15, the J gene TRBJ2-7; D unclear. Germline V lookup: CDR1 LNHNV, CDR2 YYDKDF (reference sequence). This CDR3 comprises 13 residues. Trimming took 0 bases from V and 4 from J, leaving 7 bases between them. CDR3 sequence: CATSRDPAYEQYF. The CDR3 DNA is TGTGCCACCAGCAGAGATCCAGCGTACGAGCAGTACTTC.

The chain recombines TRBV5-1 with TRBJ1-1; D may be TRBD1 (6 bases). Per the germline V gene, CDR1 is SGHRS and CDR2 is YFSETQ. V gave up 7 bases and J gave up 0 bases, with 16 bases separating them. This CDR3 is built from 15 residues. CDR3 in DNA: TGCGCCAGCCAAGTAACGGACAGTTTGAACACTGAAGCTTTCTTT. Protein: CASQVTDSLNTEAFF.

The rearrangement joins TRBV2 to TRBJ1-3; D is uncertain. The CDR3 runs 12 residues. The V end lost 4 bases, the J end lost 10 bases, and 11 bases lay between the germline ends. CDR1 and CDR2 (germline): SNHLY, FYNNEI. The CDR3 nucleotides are TGTGCCAGCAGTGTCGGGTTGGAAACCATATATTTT. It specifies CASSVGLETIYF. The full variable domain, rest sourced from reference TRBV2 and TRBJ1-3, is EPEVTQTPSHQVTQMGQEVILRCVPISNHLYFYWYRQILGQKVEFLVSFYNNEISEKSEIFDDQFSVERPDGSNFTLKIRSTKLEDSAMYFCASSVGLETIYFGEGSWLTVV.

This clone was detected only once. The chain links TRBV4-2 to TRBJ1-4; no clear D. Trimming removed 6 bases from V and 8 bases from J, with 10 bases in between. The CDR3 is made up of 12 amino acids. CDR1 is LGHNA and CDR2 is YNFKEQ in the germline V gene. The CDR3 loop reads CASRSNKEKLFF. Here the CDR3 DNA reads TGTGCCAGCAGGTCTAATAAGGAAAAACTGTTTTTT.

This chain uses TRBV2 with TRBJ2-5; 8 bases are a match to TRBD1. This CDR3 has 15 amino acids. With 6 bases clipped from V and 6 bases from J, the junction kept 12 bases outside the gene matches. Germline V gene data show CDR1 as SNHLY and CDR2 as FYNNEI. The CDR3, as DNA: TGTGCCAGCAGCGAGACAGGGGCGCCGTTGCAGACCCAGTACTTC. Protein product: CASSETGAPLQTQYF.